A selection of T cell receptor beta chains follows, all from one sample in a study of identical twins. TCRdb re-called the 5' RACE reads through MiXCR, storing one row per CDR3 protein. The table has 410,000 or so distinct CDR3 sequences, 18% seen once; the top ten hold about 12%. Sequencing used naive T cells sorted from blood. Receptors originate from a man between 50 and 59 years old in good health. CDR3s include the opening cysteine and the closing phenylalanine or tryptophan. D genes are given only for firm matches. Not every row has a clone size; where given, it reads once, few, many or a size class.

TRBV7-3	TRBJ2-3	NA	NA	CASSATGSGTDTQYF	TGTGCCAGCAGCGCCACAGGGTCGGGCACAGATACGCAGTATTTT
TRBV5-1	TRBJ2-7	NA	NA	CASSASGNSYEQYF	TGCGCCAGCAGCGCCTCCGGGAACTCCTACGAGCAGTACTTC
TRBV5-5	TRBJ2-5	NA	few	CASSSGLGHKETQYF	TGTGCCAGCAGCTCCGGGCTGGGACACAAAGAGACCCAGTACTTC
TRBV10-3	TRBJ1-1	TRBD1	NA	CAISQGDRDTEAFF	TGTGCCATCAGCCAGGGGGACCGAGACACTGAAGCTTTCTTT
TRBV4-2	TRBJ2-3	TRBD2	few	CASSQIFAGGTDTQYF	TGCGCCAGCAGCCAAATCTTTGCGGGGGGCACAGATACGCAGTATTTT
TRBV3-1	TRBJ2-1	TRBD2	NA	CASSPRTSGQYNEQFF	TGTGCCAGCAGCCCTCGGACTAGCGGGCAGTACAATGAGCAGTTCTTC
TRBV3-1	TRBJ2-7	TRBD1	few	CASSQEGGFSYEQYF	TGTGCCAGCAGCCAAGAAGGGGGCTTCTCCTACGAGCAGTACTTC
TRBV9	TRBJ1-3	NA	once	CASSVDSPTSGNTIYF	TGTGCCAGCAGCGTAGACTCACCTACATCTGGAAACACCATATATTTT
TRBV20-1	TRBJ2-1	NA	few	CSAYWRGYNEQFF	TGCAGTGCCTACTGGCGGGGCTACAATGAGCAGTTCTTC
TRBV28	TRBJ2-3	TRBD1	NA	CASGVQGGTDTQYF	TGTGCCAGCGGAGTACAGGGGGGCACAGATACGCAGTATTTT
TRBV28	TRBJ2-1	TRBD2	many	CASSLGGGSHIGEQFF	TGTGCCAGCAGTTTGGGGGGGGGTAGTCATATCGGTGAGCAGTTCTTC
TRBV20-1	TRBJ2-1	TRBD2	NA	CSASGRALNEQFF	TGCAGTGCTAGCGGGAGGGCCCTGAATGAGCAGTTCTTC
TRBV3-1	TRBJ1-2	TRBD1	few	CASSMRQGPESPHGYTF	TGTGCCAGCAGCATGCGACAGGGTCCAGAATCTCCACATGGCTACACCTTC
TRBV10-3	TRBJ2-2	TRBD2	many	CAIRSWVNSGTFGGELFF	TGTGCCATCAGGTCCTGGGTTAATAGCGGGACTTTCGGCGGGGAGCTGTTTTTT
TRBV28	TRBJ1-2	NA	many	CASRPVEGSYGYTF	TGTGCCAGCAGGCCAGTAGAGGGTAGCTATGGCTACACCTTC
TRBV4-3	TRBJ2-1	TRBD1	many	CASSQGQGAGEQFF	TGCGCCAGCAGCCAAGGACAGGGGGCTGGTGAGCAGTTCTTC
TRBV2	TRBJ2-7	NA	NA	CASSEDGEQYF	TGTGCCAGCAGTGAAGATGGCGAGCAGTACTTC
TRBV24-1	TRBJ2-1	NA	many	CATSVLDNEQFF	TGTGCCACCAGTGTCCTCGATAATGAGCAGTTCTTC
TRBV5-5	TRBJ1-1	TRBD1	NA	CASSPRQGAAEAFF	TGTGCCAGCAGCCCCCGACAGGGGGCCGCTGAAGCTTTCTTT
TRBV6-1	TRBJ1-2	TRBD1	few	CAIETGGANYGYTF	TGTGCCATCGAGACAGGGGGCGCAAACTATGGCTACACCTTC
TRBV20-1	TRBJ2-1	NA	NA	CSARGTGPTGEQFF	TGCAGTGCTAGAGGTACGGGGCCGACGGGTGAGCAGTTCTTC
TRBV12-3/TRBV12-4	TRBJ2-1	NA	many	CASSLLGFGEQFF	TGTGCCAGCAGTTTACTAGGTTTTGGTGAGCAGTTCTTC
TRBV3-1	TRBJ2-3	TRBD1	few	CASSQVTGGDSTDTQYF	TGTGCCAGCAGCCAAGTGACAGGGGGCGATAGCACAGATACGCAGTATTTT
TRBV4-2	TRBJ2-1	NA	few	CASSGVGNEQFF	TGTGCCAGCAGCGGGGTGGGGAATGAGCAGTTCTTC
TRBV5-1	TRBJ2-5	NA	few	CASSLAPDYRRVWETQYF	TGCGCCAGCAGCTTGGCCCCGGACTACCGGAGGGTTTGGGAGACCCAGTACTTC
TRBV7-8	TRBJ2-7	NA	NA	CASSPRWDSYEQYF	TGTGCCAGCAGCCCTAGGTGGGATTCCTACGAGCAGTACTTC
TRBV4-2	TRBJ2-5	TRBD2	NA	CASSMRGGEETQYF	TGTGCCAGCAGCATGCGGGGAGGGGAAGAGACCCAGTACTTC
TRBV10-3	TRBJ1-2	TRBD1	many	CATSVELGTGGLGGYTF	TGTGCCACCAGTGTGGAACTAGGGACAGGGGGACTTGGAGGCTACACCTTC
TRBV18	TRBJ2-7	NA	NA	CASSSLEGGYEQYF	TGTGCCAGCTCATCCCTCGAGGGGGGGTACGAGCAGTACTTC
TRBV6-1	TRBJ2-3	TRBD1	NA	CASKQGELTDTQYF	TGTGCCAGCAAACAGGGGGAGTTGACAGATACGCAGTATTTT
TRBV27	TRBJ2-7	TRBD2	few	CASSSKAGGPYEQYF	TGTGCCAGCAGTTCTAAGGCGGGAGGGCCCTACGAGCAGTACTTC
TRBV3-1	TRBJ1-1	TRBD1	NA	CASDLRQGTEAFF	TGTGCCAGCGATCTGCGACAGGGTACTGAAGCTTTCTTT
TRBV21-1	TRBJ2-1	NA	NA	CASSKSPGGAYNEQFF	TGTGCCAGCAGCAAATCCCCCGGGGGGGCCTACAATGAGCAGTTCTTC
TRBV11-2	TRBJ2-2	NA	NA	CASSSSLTGELFF	TGTGCCAGCAGCTCCAGTCTGACCGGGGAGCTGTTTTTT
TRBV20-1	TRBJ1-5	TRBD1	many	CSAGQGTSNQPQHF	TGCAGTGCCGGACAGGGCACTAGCAATCAGCCCCAGCATTTT
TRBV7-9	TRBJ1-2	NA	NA	CASSLSYGYTF	TGTGCCAGCAGCTTAAGTTATGGCTACACCTTC
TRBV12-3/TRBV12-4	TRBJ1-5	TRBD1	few	CASSLARQGGPQHF	TGTGCCAGCAGTTTAGCTAGACAGGGCGGCCCCCAGCATTTT
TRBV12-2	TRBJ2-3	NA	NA	CASRSLEVPGATDTQYF	TGTGCAAGTCGCTCGCTCGAAGTTCCGGGAGCCACAGATACGCAGTATTTT
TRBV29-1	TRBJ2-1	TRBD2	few	CSVSLAGAEQFF	TGCAGCGTTAGCCTAGCGGGAGCGGAGCAGTTCTTC
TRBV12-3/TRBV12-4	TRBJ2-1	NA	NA	CASSPDSFSYNEQFF	TGTGCCAGCAGTCCCGACAGCTTCTCCTACAATGAGCAGTTCTTC
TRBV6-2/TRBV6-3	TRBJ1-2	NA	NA	CASSYSISGTQGYTF	TGTGCCAGCAGTTACTCGATTTCCGGAACACAGGGCTACACCTTC
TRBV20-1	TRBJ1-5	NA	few	CSARGGRGDNQPQHF	TGCAGTGCTAGAGGAGGCCGGGGCGACAATCAGCCCCAGCATTTT
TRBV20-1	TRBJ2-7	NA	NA	CSARVPPYEQYF	TGCAGTGCTAGAGTTCCTCCCTACGAGCAGTACTTC
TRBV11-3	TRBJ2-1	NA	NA	CASSLGWGSSYNEQFF	TGTGCCAGCAGCTTGGGTTGGGGGAGCTCCTACAATGAGCAGTTCTTC
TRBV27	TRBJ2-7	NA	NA	CASKTGQSSYEQYF	TGTGCCAGCAAGACCGGGCAGAGTTCCTACGAGCAGTACTTC
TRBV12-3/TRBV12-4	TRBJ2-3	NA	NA	CASSFKDTQYF	TGTGCCAGCAGTTTTAAAGATACGCAGTATTTT
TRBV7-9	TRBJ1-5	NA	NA	CASSYAGAKGDQPQHF	TGTGCCAGCAGCTATGCCGGGGCCAAGGGAGATCAGCCCCAGCATTTT
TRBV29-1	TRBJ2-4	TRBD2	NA	CSVDGLGGELAKNIQYF	TGCAGCGTTGATGGGCTTGGGGGGGAACTAGCCAAAAACATTCAGTACTTC
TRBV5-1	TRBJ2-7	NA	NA	CASSFTTKSFDEQYF	TGCGCCAGCAGCTTTACAACCAAATCCTTCGACGAGCAGTACTTC